The T cell receptor (beta chain) described here comes from a study of Ad26.COV2.S vaccination and SARS-CoV-2 variants (TCRdb year 2021). Broadly, across the study: Donors in the vaccine arm were drawn from COV1001, a phase I-IIa trial of Ad26.COV2.S in healthy adults that was multicentre, randomized, double-blind and placebo-controlled. A total of 32 samples were included in the TCR-sequenced set, comprising around 19 Ad26.COV2.S vaccine recipients, 5 placebo recipients and 8 SARS-CoV-2 convalescent individuals. The specificity and breadth of SARS-CoV-2-reactive T cell receptors after Ad26.COV2.S vaccination were assessed by TCRbeta repertoire sequencing. Dosing of Ad26.COV2.S was intramuscular, at either 5x10^10 or 1x10^11 viral particles, delivered as one shot or as two shots spaced 56 days apart. Participants in the trial were split at random into five groups of five each, receiving low-dose or high-dose Ad26.COV2.S once or twice, or else placebo on both occasions. Blinding of investigators to trial group allocation was maintained during experiments and outcome assessment.

Spanning cysteine to phenylalanine, the CDR3 consists of 15 amino acids. Only the CDR3 portion is preserved as DNA: 45 bases, with reading frame beginning at the first base. Compared with germline, V lacks 4 bases and J lacks 5 bases; bases without a gene match: 11. CDR1 and CDR2 (MNHEY, SMNVEV) derive from the germline V gene (reference sequence). The immunoSEQ Assay was the method used to sequence TCRbeta CDR3 regions. After extraction, genomic DNA underwent amplification by bias-controlled multiplex PCR, followed by high-throughput sequencing. As for how the authors treated the data: To quantify the absolute abundance of every unique TCRbeta CDR3 region, sequences were collapsed and filtered. T cell fraction was estimated by normalizing TCRbeta template counts to usable DNA, with usable DNA measured through amplification of reference genes found in all nucleated cells. Repertoire TCRs were annotated as SARS-CoV-2-specific by exact matching of V gene, CDR3 amino acid sequence and J gene to a known reactive TCR set. The reference SARS-CoV-2 TCR set came from MIRA and was filtered for enrichment in COVID-19-positive ImmuneCODE repertoires, removing public or cross-reactive TCRs. Based on the MIRA antigens, annotated TCRs were further analysed at the level of specific ORF or position within ORF. Breadth was defined as the number of annotated unique rearrangements divided by the total number of unique productive rearrangements, and depth was defined as the summed frequency of the annotated unique rearrangements. TCR breadth was compared between groups using two-sided Wilcoxon rank-sum tests. The table was pulled from immuneACCESS by TCRdb, which kept in-frame rearrangements only. Such tables lose some clones; where checked, under half of the loss comes from unresolved V genes, and the rest has no known cause. V, J and clone size reflect that table, while D and trimming were determined from the DNA. The sample contains some 250,000 clones, approximately 87% of them found a single time. Of the sample, about 10% is held by the ten largest clones.

The sample's treatment or condition label, decoded: around 19 received Ad26.COV2.S at low or high dose, single or two shots; 5 received placebo; per-sample allocation not given. For vaccine and placebo recipients, the sequenced repertoires came from samples collected on day 63 after the first injection. In Cohort 1b, about 27 adults aged 18-55 years were enrolled at a single site in Boston, USA, between 29 July and 7 August 2020. As a vaccine, Ad26.COV2.S was a replication-incompetent adenovirus type 26 vector that expressed a prefusion-stabilized SARS-CoV-2 spike protein derived from the original Wuhan strain. Study-level results and caveats: It was noted by the authors that total T cell responses may have been underestimated by the TCR breadth and depth analyses. Non-spike TCR breadth was comparable between vaccine and placebo recipients, consistent with the vaccine containing only spike. The study lacked the statistical power to compare responses across vaccine doses or regimens. After vaccination, substantial breadth of spike-specific CD8+ and CD4+ T cell responses was reported. Compared with placebo recipients, Ad26.COV2.S recipients showed higher spike-specific TCR breadth (P = 0.0014).

Notes on this clone: Its target antigen remains unknown. No base quality information exists; no much larger clone differs at one position.

The rearrangement joined TRBV27 to TRBJ2-7; TRBD2 agrees with 7 junctional bases. The clonotype originates from a person aged 18-65 years who received the Ad26.COV2.S COVID-19 vaccine or a placebo. Sequencing used peripheral blood, obtained in a trial of Ad26.COV2.S vaccine versus placebo. For the CDR3, the sequence is CASSWGGGPRNEQYF. The base sequence is TGTGCCAGCAGTTGGGGGGGAGGGCCTCGAAACGAGCAGTACTTC.